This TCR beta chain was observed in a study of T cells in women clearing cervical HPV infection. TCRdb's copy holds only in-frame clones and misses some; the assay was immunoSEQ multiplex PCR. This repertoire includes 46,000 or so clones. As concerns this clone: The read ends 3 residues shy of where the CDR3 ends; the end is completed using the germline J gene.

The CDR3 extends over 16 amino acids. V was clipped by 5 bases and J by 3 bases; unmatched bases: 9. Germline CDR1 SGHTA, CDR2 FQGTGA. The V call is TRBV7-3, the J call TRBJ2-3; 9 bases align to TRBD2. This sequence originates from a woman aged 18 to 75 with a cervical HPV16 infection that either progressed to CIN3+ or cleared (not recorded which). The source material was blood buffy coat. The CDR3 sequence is CASSGNSGGTTDTQYF. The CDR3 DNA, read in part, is TGTGCCAGCAGCGGGAATAGCGGGGGAACTACAGATACG.